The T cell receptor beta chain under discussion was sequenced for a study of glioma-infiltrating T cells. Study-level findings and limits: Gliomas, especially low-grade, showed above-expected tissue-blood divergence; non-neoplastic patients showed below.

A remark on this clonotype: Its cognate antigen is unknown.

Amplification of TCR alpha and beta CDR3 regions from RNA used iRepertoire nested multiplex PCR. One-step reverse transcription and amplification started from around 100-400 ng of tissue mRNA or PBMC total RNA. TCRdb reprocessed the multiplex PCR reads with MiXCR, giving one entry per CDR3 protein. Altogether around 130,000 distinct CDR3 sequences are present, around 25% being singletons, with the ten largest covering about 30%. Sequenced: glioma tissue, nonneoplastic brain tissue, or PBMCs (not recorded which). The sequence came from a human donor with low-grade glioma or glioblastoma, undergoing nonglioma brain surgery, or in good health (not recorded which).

The CDR3 DNA reads TGTGCCAGCAGCCGAAACAATATAGGGACCCAGTACTTC. Residues: CASSRNNIGTQYF. The V and J genes are TRBV7-9 and TRBJ2-5, with no clear D. This CDR3 contains 13 residues. Germline lookup yields CDR1 SEHNR and CDR2 FQNEAQ (reference sequence). V was shortened by 5 bases and J by 7 bases, with 14 bases between the two germline ends.